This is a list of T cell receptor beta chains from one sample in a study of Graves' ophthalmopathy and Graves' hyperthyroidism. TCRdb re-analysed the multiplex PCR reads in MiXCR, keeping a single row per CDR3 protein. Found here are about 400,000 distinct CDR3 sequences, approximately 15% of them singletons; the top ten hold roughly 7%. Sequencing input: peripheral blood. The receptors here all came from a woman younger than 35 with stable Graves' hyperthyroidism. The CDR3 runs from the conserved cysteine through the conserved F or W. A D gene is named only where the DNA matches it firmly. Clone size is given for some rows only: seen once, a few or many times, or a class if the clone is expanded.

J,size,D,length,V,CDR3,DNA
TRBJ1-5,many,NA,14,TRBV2,CASRVQGGSQPQHF,TGTGCCAGCAGAGTTCAAGGGGGAAGTCAGCCCCAGCATTTT
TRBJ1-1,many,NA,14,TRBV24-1,CATSGSKMNTEAFF,TGTGCCACCAGTGGGAGCAAGATGAACACTGAAGCTTTCTTT
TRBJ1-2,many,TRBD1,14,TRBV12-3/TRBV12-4,CASNPTGVRNGYTF,TGTGCCAGCAATCCGACAGGGGTTAGGAATGGCTACACCTTC
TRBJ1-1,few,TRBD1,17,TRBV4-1,CASSQPLRTGPHTEAFF,TGCGCCAGCAGCCAACCCTTGAGGACAGGGCCCCACACTGAAGCTTTCTTT
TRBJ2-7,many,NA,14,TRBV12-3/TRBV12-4,CASSLDGWTYEQYF,TGTGCCAGCAGTTTGGACGGATGGACCTACGAGCAGTACTTC
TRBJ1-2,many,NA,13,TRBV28,CASSPTSDYGYTF,TGTGCCAGCAGCCCGACTTCTGACTATGGCTACACCTTC
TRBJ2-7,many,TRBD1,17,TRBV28,CASSSPLRDRGSYEQYF,TGTGCCAGCAGTTCCCCTTTAAGGGACAGGGGTAGCTACGAGCAGTACTTC
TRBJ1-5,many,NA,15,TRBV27,CASSLRGGVEQPQHF,TGTGCCAGCAGTTTGCGGGGGGGTGTGGAACAGCCCCAGCATTTT
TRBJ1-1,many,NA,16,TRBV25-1,CASSDYGGPRRTEAFF,TGTGCCAGCAGTGATTACGGGGGACCCAGGAGGACTGAAGCTTTCTTT
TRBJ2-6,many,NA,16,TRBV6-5,CASSYSTGSGANVLTF,TGTGCCAGCAGTTACTCGACAGGATCTGGGGCCAACGTCCTGACTTTC
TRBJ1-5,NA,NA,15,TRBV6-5,CASSYRRSGIQPQHF,TGTGCCAGCAGTTATAGACGTTCGGGGATTCAGCCCCAGCATTTT
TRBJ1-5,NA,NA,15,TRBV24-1,CATREGGEGPQPQHF,TGTGCCACCAGGGAGGGGGGAGAGGGGCCCCAGCCCCAGCATTTT
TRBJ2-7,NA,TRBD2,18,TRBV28,CASKATHSVIAGAYEQYF,TGTGCCAGCAAAGCCACCCACTCGGTGATAGCGGGGGCCTACGAGCAGTACTTC
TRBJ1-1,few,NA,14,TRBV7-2,CASSSRGGDTEAFF,TGTGCCAGCAGCTCCAGAGGAGGGGACACTGAAGCTTTCTTT
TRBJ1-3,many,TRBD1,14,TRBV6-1,CASRGTGSGNTIYF,TGTGCCAGCAGGGGGACAGGCTCTGGAAACACCATATATTTT
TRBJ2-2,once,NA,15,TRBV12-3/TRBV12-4,CASRGFGVRTGELFF,TGTGCCAGCAGAGGGTTCGGGGTTCGCACCGGGGAGCTGTTTTTT
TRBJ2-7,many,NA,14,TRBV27,CASSLTGLSYEQYF,TGTGCCAGCAGTTTGACAGGACTCTCCTACGAGCAGTACTTC
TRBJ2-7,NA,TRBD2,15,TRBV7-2,CASSSGLAGQYEQYF,TGTGCCAGCAGCTCCGGACTAGCGGGTCAGTACGAGCAGTACTTC
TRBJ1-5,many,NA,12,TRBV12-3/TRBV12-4,CASSNDWEPQHF,TGTGCCAGCAGTAACGATTGGGAGCCCCAGCATTTT
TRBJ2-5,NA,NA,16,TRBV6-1,CASSEARRPLQETQYF,TGTGCCAGCAGTGAAGCTCGCAGACCGCTACAAGAGACCCAGTACTTC
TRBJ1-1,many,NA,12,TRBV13,CASSPGPAEAFF,TGTGCCAGCAGCCCGGGTCCCGCTGAAGCTTTCTTT
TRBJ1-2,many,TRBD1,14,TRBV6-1,CASSEDRGAYGYTF,TGTGCCAGCAGTGAAGACAGGGGGGCCTATGGCTACACCTTC
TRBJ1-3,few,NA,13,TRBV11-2,CASSFGGGNTIYF,TGTGCCAGCAGCTTCGGAGGGGGAAACACCATATATTTT
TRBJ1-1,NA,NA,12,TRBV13,CANGRLNTEAFF,TGTGCCAACGGACGGCTGAACACTGAAGCTTTCTTT
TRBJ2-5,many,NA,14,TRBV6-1,CASSLKGGGETQYF,TGTGCCAGCTCACTGAAGGGCGGTGGGGAGACCCAGTACTTC
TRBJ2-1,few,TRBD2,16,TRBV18,CASSRWTSGGNNEQFF,TGTGCCAGCTCCCGCTGGACTAGCGGGGGAAACAATGAGCAGTTCTTC
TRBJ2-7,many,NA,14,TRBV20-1,CSARDSGPPYEQYF,TGCAGTGCTAGAGATTCGGGGCCCCCCTACGAGCAGTACTTC
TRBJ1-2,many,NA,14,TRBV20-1,CSARDSYTRGGYTF,TGCAGTGCTAGAGATAGCTATACGAGGGGAGGCTACACCTTC
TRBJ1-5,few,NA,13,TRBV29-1,CSVAGNSNQPQHF,TGCAGCGTTGCCGGGAATAGCAATCAGCCCCAGCATTTT
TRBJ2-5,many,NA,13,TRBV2,CASSVEVQETQYF,TGTGCCAGCAGTGTAGAGGTTCAAGAGACCCAGTACTTC
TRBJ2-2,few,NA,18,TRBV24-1,CATSDFGGGAFCTGELFF,TGTGCCACCAGTGATTTCGGAGGGGGGGCCTTCTGCACCGGGGAGCTGTTTTTT
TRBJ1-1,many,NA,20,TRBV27,CASSLFFLRGTRPLNTEAFF,TGTGCCAGCAGTTTATTCTTCCTTCGTGGGACAAGGCCCTTGAACACTGAAGCTTTCTTT
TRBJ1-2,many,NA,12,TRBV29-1,CSALDSNYGYTF,TGCAGCGCACTCGACTCTAACTATGGCTACACCTTC
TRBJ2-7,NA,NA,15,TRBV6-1,CASGEEGTGGYEQYF,TGTGCCAGCGGGGAGGAGGGGACCGGAGGATACGAGCAGTACTTC
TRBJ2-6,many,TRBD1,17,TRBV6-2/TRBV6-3,CASKPGQGSSGANVPTF,TGTGCCAGCAAACCGGGACAGGGCTCGTCAGGGGCCAACGTCCCGACTTTC
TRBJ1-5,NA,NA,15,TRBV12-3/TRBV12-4,CASSLGGALNQPQHF,TGTGCCAGCAGTTTAGGGGGAGCCCTCAATCAGCCCCAGCATTTT
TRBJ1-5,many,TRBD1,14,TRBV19,CATWDRGSNQPQHF,TGTGCCACCTGGGACAGGGGTAGCAATCAGCCCCAGCATTTT
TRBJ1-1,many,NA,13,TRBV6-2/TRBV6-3,CASRAGQSSEAFF,TGTGCCAGCAGGGCCGGACAGTCCTCTGAAGCTTTCTTT
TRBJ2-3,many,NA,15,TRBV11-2,CASSLVARGTDTQYF,TGTGCCAGCAGCTTAGTGGCTAGGGGCACAGATACGCAGTATTTT
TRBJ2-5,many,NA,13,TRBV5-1,CASSLPLLETQYF,TGCGCCAGCAGCCTGCCCCTTCTGGAGACCCAGTACTTC
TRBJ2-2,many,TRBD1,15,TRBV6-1,CASSPTGLKTGELFF,TGTGCCAGCAGTCCGACAGGGCTAAAAACTGGGGAGCTGTTTTTT
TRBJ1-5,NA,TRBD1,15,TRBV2,CASSGTALPNQPQHF,TGTGCCAGCAGCGGGACAGCGCTTCCCAATCAGCCCCAGCATTTT
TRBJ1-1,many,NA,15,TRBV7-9,CASSRGGGLNTEAFF,TGTGCCAGCAGCCGAGGGGGGGGGTTGAACACTGAAGCTTTCTTT
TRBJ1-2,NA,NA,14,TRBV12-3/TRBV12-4,CASSSEWGDYGYTF,TGTGCCAGCAGCAGCGAGTGGGGGGACTATGGCTACACCTTC
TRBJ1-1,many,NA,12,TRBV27,CASSFRGTEAFF,TGTGCCAGCAGTTTTCGGGGCACTGAAGCTTTCTTT
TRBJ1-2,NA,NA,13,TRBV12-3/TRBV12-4,CASSVTGSDGYTF,TGTGCCAGCAGTGTTACAGGGTCGGATGGCTACACCTTC
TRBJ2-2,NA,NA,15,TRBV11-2,CASRTLLLLRGELFF,TGTGCCAGCAGAACTCTTCTTCTATTGCGAGGGGAGCTGTTTTTT
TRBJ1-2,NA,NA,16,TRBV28,CASTPIQAALIYGYTF,TGTGCCAGCACTCCCATCCAGGCAGCCTTGATTTATGGCTACACCTTC
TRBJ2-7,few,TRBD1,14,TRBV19,CASSIPGTGHEQYF,TGTGCCAGTAGTATCCCCGGGACAGGACACGAGCAGTACTTC
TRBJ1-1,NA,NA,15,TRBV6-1,CASSEGAGDNTEAFF,TGTGCCAGCAGTGAAGGGGCAGGAGACAACACTGAAGCTTTCTTT
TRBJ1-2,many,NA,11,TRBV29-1,CSGSGNYGYTF,TGCAGCGGTTCGGGGAACTATGGCTACACCTTC
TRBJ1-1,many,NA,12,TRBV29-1,CSVGMMNTEAFF,TGCAGCGTTGGTATGATGAACACTGAAGCTTTCTTT
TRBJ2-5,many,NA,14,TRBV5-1,CASSLAGAPETQYF,TGCGCCAGCAGCTTGGCCGGGGCTCCAGAGACCCAGTACTTC
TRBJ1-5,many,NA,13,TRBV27,CASSLTVNQPQHF,TGTGCCAGCAGTTTAACGGTCAATCAGCCCCAGCATTTT
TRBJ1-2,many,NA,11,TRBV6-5,CASSSAYGYTF,TGTGCCAGCAGTTCGGCCTATGGCTACACCTTC
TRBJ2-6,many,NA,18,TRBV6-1,CASSEAGGYASGANVLTF,TGTGCCAGCAGTGAAGCGGGGGGTTACGCCTCTGGGGCCAACGTCCTGACTTTC
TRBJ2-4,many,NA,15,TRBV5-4,CASSLGRGGEDIQYF,TGTGCCAGCAGCTTGGGGCGCGGGGGCGAGGACATTCAGTACTTC
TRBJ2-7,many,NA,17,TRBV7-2,CASSLPGTPSTWGEQYF,TGTGCCAGCAGCTTACCCGGGACACCCTCAACTTGGGGCGAGCAGTACTTC
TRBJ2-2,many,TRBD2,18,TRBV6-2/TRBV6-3,CASSYLGGGGTNTGELFF,TGTGCCAGCAGTTACCTTGGTGGCGGGGGGACCAACACCGGGGAGCTGTTTTTT